This T cell receptor beta chain is from a study of OX40 agonist ivuxolimab in advanced cancers. Measured with immunoSEQ multiplex PCR; TCRdb has only the in-frame clones, and not every one. The top ten clones hold 5% of a sample with more than 55,000 clones, over 70% of them seen once. CDR1 and CDR2 (germline): SNHLY, FYNNEI. Trimming stripped 8 bases from V and 7 bases from J, with 12 bases between. The CDR3 covers 13 residues. The sequence was obtained from an adult with an advanced solid tumor such as melanoma, head and neck, liver or kidney cancer. The sample here was CD4+ or CD8+ T cells sorted from blood, taken in a trial of the OX40 agonist ivuxolimab. The chain uses TRBV2 and TRBJ1-6; TRBD1 is a possible D gene (5 bases). The CDR3 sequence is CASGDGPNSPLHF. In DNA, the CDR3 is TGTGCCAGCGGGGACGGGCCCAATTCACCCCTCCACTTT. Drawing the rest from reference TRBV2 and TRBJ1-6, the complete variable domain is EPEVTQTPSHQVTQMGQEVILRCVPISNHLYFYWYRQILGQKVEFLVSFYNNEISEKSEIFDDQFSVERPDGSNFTLKIRSTKLEDSAMYFCASGDGPNSPLHFGNGTRLTVT.